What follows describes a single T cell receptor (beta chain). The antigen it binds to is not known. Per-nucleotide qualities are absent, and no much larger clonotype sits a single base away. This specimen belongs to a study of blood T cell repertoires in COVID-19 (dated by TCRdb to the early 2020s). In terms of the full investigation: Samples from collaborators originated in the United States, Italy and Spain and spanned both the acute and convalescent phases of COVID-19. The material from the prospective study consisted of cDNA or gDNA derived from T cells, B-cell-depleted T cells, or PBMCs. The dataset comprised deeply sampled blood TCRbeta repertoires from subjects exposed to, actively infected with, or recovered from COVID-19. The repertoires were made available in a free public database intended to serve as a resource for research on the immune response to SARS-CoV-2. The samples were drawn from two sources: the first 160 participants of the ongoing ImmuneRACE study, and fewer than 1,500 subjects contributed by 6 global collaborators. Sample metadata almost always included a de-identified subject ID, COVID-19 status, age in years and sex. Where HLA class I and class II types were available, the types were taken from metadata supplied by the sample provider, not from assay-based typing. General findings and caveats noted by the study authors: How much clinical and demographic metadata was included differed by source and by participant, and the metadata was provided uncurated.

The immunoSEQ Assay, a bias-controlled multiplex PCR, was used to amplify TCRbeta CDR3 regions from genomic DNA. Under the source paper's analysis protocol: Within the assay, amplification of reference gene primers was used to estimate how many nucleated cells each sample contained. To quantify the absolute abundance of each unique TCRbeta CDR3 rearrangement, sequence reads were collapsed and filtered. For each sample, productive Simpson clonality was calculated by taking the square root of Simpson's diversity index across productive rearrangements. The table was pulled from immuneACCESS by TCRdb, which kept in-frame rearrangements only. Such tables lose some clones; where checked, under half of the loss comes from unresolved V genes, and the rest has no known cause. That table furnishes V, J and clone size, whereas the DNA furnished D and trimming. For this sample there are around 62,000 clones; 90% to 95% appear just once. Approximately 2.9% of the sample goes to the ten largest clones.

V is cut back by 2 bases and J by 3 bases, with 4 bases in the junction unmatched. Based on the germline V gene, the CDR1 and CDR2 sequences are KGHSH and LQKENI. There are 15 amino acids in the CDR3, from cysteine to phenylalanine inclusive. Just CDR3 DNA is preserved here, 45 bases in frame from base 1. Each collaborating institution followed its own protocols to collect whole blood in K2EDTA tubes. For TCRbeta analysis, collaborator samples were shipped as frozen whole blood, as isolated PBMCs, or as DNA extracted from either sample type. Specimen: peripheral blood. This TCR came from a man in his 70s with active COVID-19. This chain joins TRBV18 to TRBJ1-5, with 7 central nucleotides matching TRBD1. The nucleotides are TGTGCCAGCTCACCAACCGGACAGGTCAATCAGCCCCAGCATTTT. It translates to CASSPTGQVNQPQHF.